Following are 14 T cell receptor beta chains from one sample sequenced in a study of blood T cell repertoires in COVID-19 (dated by TCRdb to 2018 to 2020). The library relied on the immunoSEQ multiplex PCR assay. TCRdb mirrors the immuneACCESS table, restricted to in-frame sequences. Some clones are absent from its copies; in checked studies, under half trace to an unresolved V gene, and the reason for the others is unknown. This sample holds over 85,000 clones; more than 60% were observed only once. The top ten hold approximately 25% of the sample. The sequenced sample consisted of peripheral blood. The receptors were sampled from a man aged 65 to 79 with acute or convalescent COVID-19.

This chain uses TRBV5-1 with TRBJ2-1, with D tentatively TRBD1 (5 bases). Germline loops: CDR1 SGHRS, CDR2 YFSETQ. The CDR3 has 14 amino acids. V shed 6 bases and J shed 5 bases, with 15 bases lying between them. CDR3 bases: TGCGCCAGCAATCCTGGCAGGGAAAACAATGAGCAGTTCTTC. Amino acids: CASNPGRENNEQFF.

This clone was picked up one time. The chain has TRBV9 and TRBJ2-3; D possibly corresponds to TRBD2 (5 bases). The CDR3 is made up of 15 amino acids. Trimming stripped 2 bases from V and 2 bases from J, with 12 bases between. Germline V gives CDR1 SGDLS, CDR2 YYNGEE. The CDR3 spells CASSVGLYPTDTQYF. The DNA of the CDR3 is TGTGCCAGCAGCGTCGGACTTTACCCCACAGATACGCAGTATTTT. The full variable domain, in which reference TRBV9 and TRBJ2-3 provide the parts outside the CDR3, is DSGVTQTPKHLITATGQRVTLRCSPRSGDLSVYWYQQSLDQGLQFLIQYYNGEERAKGNILERFSAQQFPDLHSELNLSSLELGDSALYFCASSVGLYPTDTQYFGPGTRLTVL.

The V call is TRBV6-6, the J call TRBJ1-1; D not certain. Trimming took 6 bases from V and 4 from J, leaving 12 bases between them. The length of the CDR3 is 13 residues. Looked up from germline, CDR1 is MNHNY and CDR2 is SVGAGI (reference sequence). CDR3 loop: CASSPLAGTEAFF. DNA for the CDR3: TGTGCCAGCAGCCCCCTAGCGGGCACTGAAGCTTTCTTT.

In its sample, this clone was seen once. This chain connects TRBV18 to TRBJ1-1; D is possibly TRBD1 (6 bases). CDR1 and CDR2 (germline): KGHSH, LQKENI. This CDR3 is built from 14 residues. V gave up 2 bases and J gave up 4 bases, with 11 bases separating them. CDR3 nucleotide sequence: TGTGCCAGCTCACCAGAGGGCAGGGGCACTGAAGCTTTCTTT. Amino acids: CASSPEGRGTEAFF. Looking up the rest from reference TRBV18 and TRBJ1-1 gives the full variable domain: NAGVMQNPRHLVRRRGQEARLRCSPMKGHSHVYWYRQLPEEGLKFMVYLQKENIIDESGMPKERFSAEFPKEGPSILRIQQVVRGDSAAYFCASSPEGRGTEAFFGQGTRLTVV.

The chain uses TRBV19 and TRBJ2-3; maybe TRBD2 (10 bases). V dropped 5 bases and J dropped 2 bases, with 26 bases sitting between them. The CDR3 is 19 amino acids. Germline V gene lookup returns CDR1 LNHDA and CDR2 SQIVND (reference sequence). DNA of the CDR3: TGTGCCAGTAGTGTCCGGGACAGGGCCCTAGCGGGAGCCACAGATACGCAGTATTTT. Translated, it gives CASSVRDRALAGATDTQYF.

The V gene is TRBV14, the J gene TRBJ1-4; D perhaps matches TRBD1 (5 bases). The V gene lost 1 base and the J gene lost 5 bases, with 14 bases spanning the gap. Germline lookup yields CDR1 SGHDN and CDR2 FVKESK. The CDR3 has 16 residues. The DNA of the CDR3 is TGTGCCAGCAGCCAAGTAGGGGCCAGGCCAAATGAAAAACTGTTTTTT. Amino acids: CASSQVGARPNEKLFF. Full variable domain (outside the CDR3, taken from reference TRBV14 and TRBJ1-4): EAGVTQFPSHSVIEKGQTVTLRCDPISGHDNLYWYRRVMGKEIKFLLHFVKESKQDESGMPNNRFLAERTGGTYSTLKVQPAELEDSGVYFCASSQVGARPNEKLFFGSGTQLSVL.

Points on this clone: The junction differs from germline at one of its ends, possibly a read error. The chain recombines TRBV19 with TRBJ2-3; 10 bases align to TRBD1. Per germline, CDR1 LNHDA and CDR2 SQIVND (reference sequence). The CDR3 length is 16 residues. CDR3 loop: CASSIEATGGDTPRNF. The DNA for the CDR3 is TGTGCCAGTAGTATAGAGGCGACAGGGGGCGACACCCCGAGAAATTTT.

V is TRBV5-1 and J is TRBJ2-5; D might be TRBD1 (5 bases). This CDR3 comprises 14 residues. Germline V gene sequence: CDR1 SGHRS, CDR2 YFSETQ. The germline V and J ends were trimmed by 2 bases and 5 bases, with 13 bases remaining between them. As DNA, the CDR3 is TGCGCCAGCAGCTTCCCACAGGTGGGGGAGACCCAGTACTTC. Translation: CASSFPQVGETQYF.

This chain connects TRBV19 to TRBJ2-3; 8 bases line up with TRBD2. V gave up 5 bases and J gave up 4 bases; unmatched junction bases: 11. This CDR3 is built from 16 residues. CDR1 is LNHDA and CDR2 is SQIVND in the germline V gene (reference sequence). CDR3 sequence (DNA): TGTGCCAGTAGTGCCCAACTAGCGGCGGGCCCAGATACGCAGTATTTT. Its translation: CASSAQLAAGPDTQYF.

The rearrangement links TRBV10-1 to TRBJ2-2; D remains ambiguous. The CDR3 spans 14 residues. Germline lookup yields CDR1 WNHNN and CDR2 SYGVQD (reference sequence). Trimming removed 5 bases from V and 1 base from J, with 8 bases in between. This chain's CDR3 is CASSFSRNTGELFF. In DNA, the CDR3 is TGCGCCAGCAGTTTCTCCAGGAACACCGGGGAGCTGTTTTTT.

The sample holds a few counts of this clone. This chain links TRBV5-1 with TRBJ2-5; D gene uncertain. The CDR3 is 15 amino acids. Germline V lookup: CDR1 SGHRS, CDR2 YFSETQ. The V end was cut by 0 bases, the J end by 2 bases, with 11 bases between. CDR3 protein: CASSLDSNVQETQYF. The CDR3 nucleotides are TGCGCCAGCAGCTTGGATTCCAATGTTCAAGAGACCCAGTACTTC.

This chain joins TRBV28 and TRBJ1-1; D gene unclear. V was shortened by 7 bases and J by 3 bases, with 15 bases between the two germline ends. This CDR3 is 14 amino acids long. Germline CDR1 and CDR2: MDHEN and SYDVKM. The CDR3 reads CASTTSYRDTEAFF. The CDR3 DNA is TGTGCCAGCACTACTTCTTATCGGGACACTGAAGCTTTCTTT.

The V gene is TRBV7-8, the J gene TRBJ2-3, with D hard to call. Germline V CDR1 and CDR2: SGHVS, FQNEAQ. Trimming removed 1 base from V and 6 bases from J, with 11 bases in between. This CDR3 is 14 amino acids long. The CDR3 loop reads CASSLVRSEDTQYF. The CDR3 DNA reads as TGTGCCAGCAGCTTAGTTCGCTCGGAGGATACGCAGTATTTT.

The rearrangement links TRBV11-2 to TRBJ2-1; D may be TRBD1 (6 bases). V was cut by 1 base and J by 8 bases, with 12 bases left in between. This CDR3 contains 14 residues. Germline CDR1 and CDR2: SGHAT and FQNNGV. CDR3 sequence reads: CASSLGTVVDEQFF. The DNA for the CDR3 is TGTGCCAGCAGCTTAGGGACAGTAGTCGATGAGCAGTTCTTC.